These 21 T cell receptor beta chains were all obtained from the same sample, sequenced in a study of blood T cell repertoires in COVID-19. Data came from immunoSEQ multiplex PCR; TCRdb stores just in-frame clones and leaves some out. The sample consists of roughly 87,000 clones, around 82% of them appearing once. Input material: peripheral blood. The receptors derive from a woman of 80 years or more with COVID-19, enrolled during active disease.

The rearrangement links TRBV5-1 to TRBJ2-2; perhaps TRBD2 as D (6 bases). V dropped 2 bases and J dropped 3 bases, with 11 bases sitting between them. CDR1 and CDR2 from the germline V gene are SGHRS and YFSETQ. The CDR3 spans 15 residues. CDR3 sequence: CASSLGGPDTGELFF. The CDR3 nucleotides read TGCGCCAGCAGCTTAGGAGGGCCCGACACCGGGGAGCTGTTTTTT.

The rearrangement links TRBV9 to TRBJ1-2, with 8 nucleotides matching TRBD1. CDR3 size: 14 residues. J lost 5 bases, V lost 0 bases, and 3 bases had no gene match. Germline-derived CDR1 and CDR2 are SGDLS and YYNGEE. CDR3 DNA: TGTGCCAGCAGCGTAGGTCAGGGGGCGTATGGCTACACCTTC. Its translation is CASSVGQGAYGYTF.

The chain couples TRBV27 to TRBJ2-3, with D possibly being TRBD1 (5 bases). Trimming shortened V by 7 bases and J by 2 bases, and 10 bases separated the two germline ends. CDR3 length: 13 residues. CDR1 and CDR2 from the germline V gene are MNHEY and SMNVEV (reference sequence). Here the CDR3 reads CASKGWTTDTQYF. In DNA, the CDR3 is TGTGCCAGCAAGGGGTGGACCACAGATACGCAGTATTTT.

The rearrangement links TRBV6-2 or TRBV6-3 to TRBJ1-4, with 9 bases fitting TRBD1. The germline V gene encodes CDR1 MNHEY and CDR2 SVGEGT. The V gene end was trimmed by 2 bases and the J gene end by 10 bases; junction bases not matched to a gene: 11. The CDR3 spans 16 residues. CDR3: CASSYPRTGDFGKLFF. The DNA of the CDR3 is TGTGCCAGCAGTTACCCTAGGACAGGGGATTTCGGAAAACTGTTTTTT.

The V and J genes are TRBV2 and TRBJ2-5; 7 bases are shared with TRBD2. Germline V lookup: CDR1 SNHLY, CDR2 FYNNEI. The CDR3 loop spans 13 amino acids. Losses at the gene ends were 4 bases for V and 5 bases for J; bases not matched to a gene: 4. CDR3 nucleotides: TGTGCCAGCAGTGGACTAGCAGCGGAGACCCAGTACTTC. It codes for CASSGLAAETQYF.

This clone was seen only a few times. The chain has TRBV6-6 and TRBJ1-5; possibly TRBD1 for D (6 bases). The CDR3 runs to 13 residues. Germline V gene sequence: CDR1 MNHNY, CDR2 SVGAGI (reference sequence). V lost 6 bases, J lost 7 bases, and 13 bases lay in between. As DNA, the CDR3 is TGTGCCAGCAGCGAACAGGGTCTGCAGCCCCAGCATTTT. It yields the protein CASSEQGLQPQHF.

The V gene is TRBV5-4, the J gene TRBJ1-6, with TRBD1 matching 7 bases. V lost 4 bases and J lost 5; bases outside the gene matches: 9. Germline V gene sequence: CDR1 SGHNT, CDR2 YYREEE (reference sequence). The CDR3 has 16 amino acids. CDR3 residues: CASSPETGNHNSPLHF. CDR3 in DNA: TGTGCCAGCAGCCCTGAGACAGGGAATCATAATTCACCCCTCCACTTT.

This clone came up once. This chain links TRBV15 with TRBJ1-1, with D possibly being TRBD1 (6 bases). The CDR3 is 15 amino acids. The V gene lost 1 base and the J gene lost 2 bases, with 11 bases spanning the gap. Germline loops: CDR1 LNHNV, CDR2 YYDKDF (reference sequence). DNA for the CDR3: TGTGCCACCAGCAGAGGAGGGACATATAACACTGAAGCTTTCTTT. Protein product: CATSRGGTYNTEAFF. Filled out from reference TRBV15 and TRBJ1-1, the complete variable domain reads DAMVIQNPRYQVTQFGKPVTLSCSQTLNHNVMYWYQQKSSQAPKLLFHYYDKDFNNEADTPDNFQSRRPNTSFCFLDIRSPGLGDTAMYLCATSRGGTYNTEAFFGQGTRLTVV.

The chain employs TRBV4-1 and TRBJ2-3; TRBD2 matches 7 bases. CDR1 MGHRA and CDR2 YSYEKL come from the germline V gene. V gave up 1 base and J gave up 2 bases; unmatched junction bases: 6. This CDR3 has 16 residues. DNA of the CDR3: TGCGCCAGCAGCCAAGGGGGGGGACCACACACAGATACGCAGTATTTT. It encodes CASSQGGGPHTDTQYF.

The rearrangement uses TRBV18 and TRBJ1-2; no definite D call. Trimming pared 6 bases from V and 6 bases from J, leaving 14 bases between. Germline lookup yields CDR1 KGHSH and CDR2 LQKENI. The CDR3 is 13 amino acids. The CDR3 DNA reads TGTGCCAGCTCGCCAAGTGAGGGAAATGGCTACACCTTC. It is translated as CASSPSEGNGYTF.

The chain uses TRBV5-4 and TRBJ1-2, with a possible D match to TRBD1 (6 bases). CDR3 length: 12 residues. Germline V CDR1 and CDR2: SGHNT, YYREEE (reference sequence). V was pared by 4 bases and J by 4 bases, with 8 bases between. The CDR3 is CASSVDSYGYTF. CDR3 DNA: TGTGCCAGCAGCGTGGACAGCTATGGCTACACCTTC.

The rearrangement links TRBV19 to TRBJ2-3, with 8 bases identical to TRBD2. Germline CDR1 reads LNHDA; CDR2 reads SQIVND (reference sequence). The CDR3 sequence is 15 residues long. The trim removed 3 bases at V and 2 bases at J, leaving 4 bases unmatched. CDR3 sequence: CASSIGGGPTDTQYF. CDR3 coding DNA: TGTGCCAGTAGTATTGGCGGGGGGCCCACAGATACGCAGTATTTT.

The rearrangement joins TRBV5-4 to TRBJ2-3; a weak D match, TRBD1 (5 bases). V lost 0 bases and J lost 5, with 10 bases in between. Germline CDR1 reads SGHNT; CDR2 reads YYREEE (reference sequence). The CDR3 consists of 14 residues. CDR3 loop: CASSLGTKQDTQYF. As DNA, the CDR3 is TGTGCCAGCAGCTTGGGGACAAAGCAAGATACGCAGTATTTT.

J is TRBJ2-7 and V is TRBV12-3 or TRBV12-4; 8 positions match TRBD2. V lost 3 bases and J lost 6; bases outside the gene matches: 4. The CDR3 is made up of 13 amino acids. CDR3 sequence: CASSLKRGGEQYF. CDR3 in DNA: TGTGCCAGCAGTTTGAAACGGGGGGGCGAGCAGTACTTC.

The CDR3 loop reads CASSPANAGQGRNEQYF. CDR3 nucleotide sequence: TGTGCCAGCAGTCCCGCTAATGCGGGACAGGGGAGAAACGAGCAGTACTTC. This sequence joins TRBV4-2 and TRBJ2-7, with TRBD1 identical over 10 bases. This CDR3 region has 17 residues. The V gene end was trimmed by 6 bases and the J gene end by 5 bases; junction bases not matched to a gene: 16. Germline loops: CDR1 LGHNA, CDR2 YNFKEQ.

The chain joins TRBV29-1 to TRBJ2-7; D might be TRBD2 (6 bases). V dropped 6 bases and J dropped 7 bases, with 19 bases sitting between them. The CDR3 totals 13 residues. Germline lookup yields CDR1 SQVTM and CDR2 ANQGSEA. Written as DNA, the CDR3 is TGCAGCGTGGCCGGGACTCCGAGTGGTGAGCAGTACTTC. This codes for CSVAGTPSGEQYF.

The chain couples TRBV25-1 to TRBJ2-3; 9 bases map to TRBD2. Germline lookup yields CDR1 MGHDK and CDR2 SYGVNS. The CDR3 spans 14 residues. The V and J ends lost 7 bases and 1 base, in that order; junction bases with no gene match: 3. In DNA, the CDR3 is TGTGCCAGCAAATTAGCGGGAGGCACAGATACGCAGTATTTT. Amino acids: CASKLAGGTDTQYF.

The chain combines TRBV12-3 or TRBV12-4 with TRBJ1-1, with D possibly matching TRBD1 (6 bases). V dropped 5 bases and J dropped 11 bases, with 15 bases sitting between them. The CDR3 loop spans 12 amino acids. The CDR3 loop reads CASSTNRDAAFF. In nucleotides, the CDR3 is TGTGCCAGCAGTACTAACAGGGATGCGGCTTTCTTT.

V is TRBV7-6 and J is TRBJ2-1; 9 bases align to TRBD1. CDR3 length: 15 amino acids. Germline V gives CDR1 SGHVS, CDR2 FNYEAQ. J gave up 4 bases and V 5 bases, and 6 bases lay outside the gene matches. The DNA of the CDR3 is TGTGCCAGCAGCCAGGGACAGGGTTTTTACAATGAGCAGTTCTTC. Its translation: CASSQGQGFYNEQFF.

The chain joins TRBV6-5 to TRBJ2-3; 8 bases match TRBD2. Germline-derived CDR1 and CDR2 are MNHEY and SVGAGI. This CDR3 comprises 16 residues. V gave up 4 bases and J gave up 1 base; unmatched junction bases: 7. The CDR3: CASSSTLTSGTDTQYF. CDR3 in DNA: TGTGCCAGCAGTTCCACCCTGACTAGCGGCACAGATACGCAGTATTTT.

The chain is built from TRBV5-8 and TRBJ1-4; TRBD1 agrees at 8 bases. From germline, CDR1 is SGHTS and CDR2 YDEGEE. The V and J ends lost 0 bases and 8 bases, in that order; junction bases with no gene match: 3. CDR3 size: 14 residues. Written as DNA, the CDR3 is TGTGCCAGCAGCTTGGGACAGGGGAACGAAAAACTGTTTTTT. This translates into CASSLGQGNEKLFF.